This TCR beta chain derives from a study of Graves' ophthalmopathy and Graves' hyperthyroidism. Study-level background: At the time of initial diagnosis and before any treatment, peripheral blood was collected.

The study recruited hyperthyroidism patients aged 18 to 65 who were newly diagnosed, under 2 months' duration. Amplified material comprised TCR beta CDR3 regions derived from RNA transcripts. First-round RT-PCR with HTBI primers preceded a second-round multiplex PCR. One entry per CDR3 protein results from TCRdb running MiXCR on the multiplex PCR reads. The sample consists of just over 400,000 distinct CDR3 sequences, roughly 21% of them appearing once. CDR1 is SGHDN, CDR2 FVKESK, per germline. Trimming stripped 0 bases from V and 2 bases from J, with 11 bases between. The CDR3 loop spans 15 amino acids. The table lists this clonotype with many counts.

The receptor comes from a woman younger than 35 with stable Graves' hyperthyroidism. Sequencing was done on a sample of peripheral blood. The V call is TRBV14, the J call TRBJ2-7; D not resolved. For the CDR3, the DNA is TGTGCCAGCAGCCAAGAGAGGCGCCCCACCTACGAGCAGTACTTC. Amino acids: CASSQERRPTYEQYF.